What follows is one T cell receptor beta chain and its context. The data belong to a study of blood T cell repertoires in COVID-19. As for the study in general: Samples came from the United States, Italy and Spain, spanning acute and convalescent COVID-19. T cells, B-cell-depleted T cells, or PBMCs supplied cDNA or gDNA.

The germline V gene encodes CDR1 MNHEY and CDR2 SMNVEV (reference sequence). This CDR3 region has 14 residues. The ends lost 5 bases at V and 8 bases at J; junction bases unmatched: 7. Original analysis: Quantification of nucleated cells was approximated via reference gene primer amplification. Assay used: immunoSEQ multiplex PCR; TCRdb lists only in-frame clones, some missing. V and J calls and clone size follow that table, whereas D and trimming were derived from the DNA. The table records just under 350,000 clones, 90% to 95% of them present only once. This chain links TRBV27 with TRBJ2-4; 9 nucleotides align to TRBD1. Sequencing was carried out using peripheral blood. This TCR derives from a woman aged 18-29 years who had recovered from COVID-19. The chain's CDR3 is CASSTTGGRDIQYF. The CDR3 nucleotides read TGTGCCAGCAGTACAACAGGGGGCCGGGACATTCAGTACTTC.